This T cell receptor (beta chain) was observed in a study of blood T cell repertoires in COVID-19. In the study overall: Sites in the United States, Italy and Spain provided acute and convalescent COVID-19 samples. The analysed material was cDNA or gDNA that came from T cells, B-cell-depleted T cells, or PBMCs.

The CDR3 contains 12 residues. Germline lookup yields CDR1 WSHSY and CDR2 SAAADI. The V and J ends lost 9 bases and 6 bases respectively, with 14 bases between them. Methods used by the authors: Reference gene primer amplification in the assay estimated nucleated cell counts. This table comes from immunoSEQ multiplex PCR, and its TCRdb copy is limited to in-frame clones, with some not included. The V and J calls and clone size were taken over from that table, and D and trimming were inferred from the DNA. The table includes tens of thousands of clones, about 86% detected once. The origin of this receptor is a man aged 40-49 years with acute or convalescent COVID-19. The sequencing sample was made of peripheral blood. The rearrangement links TRBV10-2 to TRBJ1-1; D ambiguous. The CDR3 here is CASRIGASEAFF. The CDR3 coding sequence is TGCGCCAGTCGTATCGGAGCATCTGAAGCTTTCTTT.